This T cell receptor beta chain was sequenced during a study of control samples from healthy donors and cancer patients. Only in-frame clones appear in the TCRdb table, and some are missing; sequencing was by immunoSEQ multiplex PCR. This sample has about 160,000 clones, with roughly 90% found just once. Germline lookup yields CDR1 SGHDN and CDR2 FVKESK. V was clipped by 3 bases and J by 7 bases, with 15 bases between them. This CDR3 is built from 15 residues. This clonotype was sampled from a man under 40 in good health. This chain uses TRBV14 with TRBJ1-4; D unresolved. The sample taken for sequencing was blood. CDR3 loop: CASSQIGLGSEKLFF. The CDR3 region has the DNA TGTGCCAGCAGCCAGATCGGCCTCGGTAGTGAAAAACTGTTTTTT.